These 8 T cell receptor beta chains originate from one sample sequenced in a study of tumor-infiltrating lymphocytes in primary liver carcinoma. Production of TCR beta cDNA used approximately 0.55 ug total RNA together with a constant-region primer. Investigators got TCR beta libraries out of three nested multiplex PCR rounds, done with slightly modified ARM-PCR. A C-beta reverse primer was combined with TRBV1-TRBV30 forward primers in the first two PCR rounds, and each round had roughly 9 cycles. TCRdb recomputed calls from the multiplex PCR reads with MiXCR, one row per CDR3 protein. The sample lists about 350,000 distinct CDR3 sequences, less than 75% occurring once. Germline DNA was also extracted, with blood RNA taken from unsorted whole blood. Sequenced input: peripheral blood. These receptors originate from a man aged 40-55 years with primary liver carcinoma and hepatitis B virus infection.

This clonotype was recorded many times. V is TRBV29-1 and J is TRBJ2-3, with D possibly matching TRBD1 (6 bases). The CDR3 is 14 residues long. Trimming took 3 bases from V and 0 from J, leaving 10 bases between them. Germline loops: CDR1 SQVTM, CDR2 ANQGSEA. This CDR3 reads CSVDHRVSTDTQYF. The DNA of the CDR3 is TGCAGCGTTGACCACAGGGTTAGCACAGATACGCAGTATTTT.

Worth noting for this clonotype: Being one base from a much bigger clone, this may be a read error. Here the CDR3 reads CASSEALRTAYGYTF. CDR3 nucleotide sequence: TGTGCCAGCAGTGAAGCATTGAGGACAGCATATGGCTACACCTTC. The chain is built from TRBV6-1 and TRBJ1-2; tentative D call: TRBD1 (6 bases). V lost 0 bases to trimming and J lost 5 bases, with 13 bases between them. CDR3 length: 15 amino acids. Per the germline V gene, CDR1 is MNHNS and CDR2 is SASEGT.

This clonotype was recorded at least ten times. The chain combines TRBV5-1 with TRBJ2-7; 8 bases fit TRBD2. The germline V gene has CDR1 SGHRS and CDR2 YFSETQ. Losses at the gene ends were 5 bases for V and 2 bases for J; bases not matched to a gene: 6. CDR3 length: 14 amino acids. The CDR3 loop is CASRPREGAYEQYF. The CDR3 coding sequence is TGCGCCAGCAGACCTCGGGAGGGAGCCTACGAGCAGTACTTC. The whole variable domain, filled in from reference TRBV5-1 and TRBJ2-7, reads KAGVTQTPRYLIKTRGQQVTLSCSPISGHRSVSWYQQTPGQGLQFLFEYFSETQRNKGNFPGRFSGRQFSNSRSEMNVSTLELGDSALYLCASRPREGAYEQYFGPGTRLTVT.

The chain uses TRBV7-2 and TRBJ1-6; TRBD1 matches 7 bases. The J segment lost 8 bases and the V segment lost 4 bases, leaving 2 bases of the junction unmatched. Germline loops: CDR1 SGHTA, CDR2 FQGNSA. This CDR3 is 13 amino acids long. The chain's CDR3 is CASSSRGDSPLHF. Here the CDR3 DNA reads TGTGCCAGCAGCTCCAGGGGGGATTCACCCCTCCACTTT.

This clonotype showed up just a few times. This chain links TRBV29-1 with TRBJ1-2; tentative D call: TRBD1 (5 bases). The germline V gene has CDR1 SQVTM and CDR2 ANQGSEA. V was pared by 3 bases and J by 8 bases, with 19 bases between. This CDR3 comprises 14 residues. CDR3 DNA sequence: TGCAGCGTTGACCCCTGGTCAGGGTACGTGGGCTACACCTTC. Its translation is CSVDPWSGYVGYTF. Full variable domain (outside the CDR3, taken from reference TRBV29-1 and TRBJ1-2): SAVISQKPSRDICQRGTSLTIQCQVDSQVTMMFWYRQQPGQSLTLIATANQGSEATYESGFVIDKFPISRPNLTFSTLTVSNMSPEDSSIYLCSVDPWSGYVGYTFGSGTRLTVV.

DNA of the CDR3: TGTGCCAGCAGCTCGAGCGAAAGACCGCCTACAGAGCAGTTCTTC. Amino acid sequence: CASSSSERPPTEQFF. V usage is TRBV7-9 and J usage is TRBJ2-1, with no clear D. V lost 4 bases to trimming and J lost 10 bases, with 20 bases between them. CDR1 is SEHNR and CDR2 is FQNEAQ in the germline V gene (reference sequence). The CDR3 spans 15 residues.

Worth noting for this clonotype: The conserved closing phenylalanine or tryptophan is absent in this CDR3, likely reflecting a read error. J is TRBJ1-1 and V is TRBV6-5; D gene unclear. V lost 4 bases to trimming and J lost 1 base, with 7 bases between them. Germline V gives CDR1 MNHEY, CDR2 SVGAGI. The CDR3 contains 13 residues. The CDR3 coding sequence is TGTGCCAGCAGTTCCCGGGGGAACACTGAAGCTTTCATT. Its translation: CASSSRGNTEAFI.

CDR3 region: CASKQGAGETQYF. As DNA, the CDR3 is TGTGCCAGTAAACAGGGGGCGGGGGAGACCCAGTACTTC. The chain links TRBV2 to TRBJ2-5, with TRBD1 identical over 9 bases. This CDR3 has 13 residues. Germline trimming cut 9 bases from V and 5 bases from J; bases unmatched to any gene: 7. CDR1 SNHLY and CDR2 FYNNEI come from the germline V gene.